The T cell receptor beta chain described here comes from a study of regulatory T cells in long-lasting Graves disease (dated by TCRdb to the early 2020s). General notes on the study: To count as having persistent Graves' disease, a patient had to have received antithyroid drug treatment for over 5 years with TSH receptor autoantibodies remaining persistently positive. This study used TCR sequencing and RNA sequencing of peripheral blood to compare persistent Graves' disease patients against newly diagnosed Graves' disease patients. The study was registered as a clinical trial and conducted in China. A total of around 35 samples were covered by TCR sequencing, comprising approximately 13 persistent and around 20 newly diagnosed Graves' disease patients. On average, persistent Graves' disease patients in the clinical cohort had been on antithyroid drugs for about 10.3 years.

The label giving this sample's time point can be read as: persistent/refractory GD, antithyroid drugs over 5 years with positive TRAb. For both TCR sequencing and RNA sequencing, RNA was extracted from PBMCs in TRIzol. Graves' disease was diagnosed according to American Thyroid Association guidelines. Recruitment of patients was carried out at an endocrinology department in Xi'an, China. Each patient gave 8.5 to 9.5 milliliters of peripheral blood, collected in an EDTA anticoagulant tube. PBMCs were isolated by Ficoll Paque Plus density gradient separation without further T cell sorting. An Agilent 2100 Bioanalyzer and agarose gel were used to assess RNA quality, and a NanoDrop 2000 was used to measure RNA concentration. Broader findings and caveats from the paper: Patients with persistent disease shared more public clonotypes (about 2,900) than newly diagnosed patients did (approximately 990). Compared with newly diagnosed patients, patients with persistent Graves' disease had lower TCR Shannon entropy and fewer highly expanded clones, which suggests clonal expansion. Peripheral blood alone was examined, since thyroid tissue, which constituted the primary lesion, could not be accessed. The authors acknowledged the small sample size as a limitation that may reduce accuracy. Sequencing and analysis were limited to the TCR beta chain.

Details on this clonotype: Its antigen is unknown. A read error may be the cause here, since a much bigger clone is one base away.

Library method: multiplex PCR. The reads were generated on an Illumina HiSeq 4000. TCR beta libraries were built with iRepertoire HTBI primers and Arm-PCR amplification of CDR3 regions. Before sequencing, the PCR products underwent gel purification. As for how the authors treated the data: Gene usage analysis of CDR3 amino acid clonotypes relied on the approximately 68 TRBV and around 14 TRBJ segments identified across samples. Filtered high-quality paired reads were merged into contigs using COPE and FqMerger. BLAST was used to align contigs to IMGT TRBV, TRBD and TRBJ reference genes, and CDR3 was defined according to IMGT. Clonotypes above 0.1% frequency were classified as highly expanded clones. Shannon entropy was used to measure repertoire diversity, and the Gini coefficient was used to measure V-J evenness. Public clonotypes were defined as clonotypes shared by more than one individual. The public reads were quality trimmed at Q25 with fastp and then assembled into clones with MiXCR by TCRdb, keeping productive beta chains. Merged by CDR3 protein, the rows form single entries marked with the most common genes and DNA. TCRdb's processing, not the study's, gives the V and J calls here. Within this sample are 420,000 or so distinct CDR3 sequences, with 23% of them counted one time only. In total, the top ten clones hold about a quarter of the sample.

Sequencing used peripheral blood mononuclear cells (PBMCs), obtained when the disease was refractory, from a patient treated with antithyroid drugs. The clonotype originates from a female donor with Graves disease.

The DNA sequence is as follows: TGTGCCAGCAGCTTAGAGGACGCTGAAGCTTTCTTT. Translated, it reads CASSLEDAEAFF. The chain uses TRBV5-6 and TRBJ1-1; no D gene is confidently identified. V is shortened by 2 bases, J by 6 bases, and the region joining them spans 8 bases. From cysteine to phenylalanine, the CDR3 is 12 amino acids long. The DNA shown is the 36-base CDR3, in frame from base 1. CDR1 is given as SGHDT and CDR2 as YYEEEE, both from the germline V gene.